The rows below give T cell receptor beta chains drawn from one sample of a study of identical twins. TCRdb analysed the 5' RACE reads with MiXCR anew, one entry per CDR3 protein. The data show around 490,000 distinct CDR3 sequences, 13% to 15% seen once. This sample was also put to use in a study of yellow fever vaccine responses in identical twins.

The specimen sequenced was CD4+ T cells sorted from blood. All receptors come from a woman younger than 35 in good health. CDR3s include the opening cysteine and the closing phenylalanine or tryptophan. Each record gives: V gene, D gene, CDR3 protein. The D gene is left open where the match is weak.

>TRBV6-5|-
CASSYLGTTREQFF
>TRBV15|-
CATSRDSGPPGGYTF
>TRBV20-1|-
CSALLGGAFSDTQYF
>TRBV2|TRBD2
CASSRLAGGRGDEQFF
>TRBV24-1|TRBD2
CATSGTTSGSHNEQFF
>TRBV10-3|-
CAISESMWSSYNEQFF
>TRBV3-1|-
CASSQIGQGNKQYF
>TRBV5-1|-
CASSLAGTGGTDTQYF
>TRBV2|-
CASSETGRETQYF
>TRBV6-2/TRBV6-3|TRBD2
CASTSHGAGGQGTQYF
>TRBV29-1|-
CSAQTRFTDTQYF
>TRBV6-1|-
CASRRDGFDYGYTF
>TRBV27|TRBD2
CASSFRGLAGELFF
>TRBV12-3/TRBV12-4|-
CASRGGRGETQYF
>TRBV24-1|-
CATSDPFSPGGVYNEQFF
>TRBV28|-
CASRQGTGETQYF
>TRBV7-8|-
CASSLRSSGGGTNQPQHF
>TRBV7-3|TRBD1
CASSSAGTGNVLTF
>TRBV12-3/TRBV12-4|TRBD1
CASRLPGGYGYTF
>TRBV3-1|-
CASSQDWSYNEQFF
>TRBV20-1|-
CSAPQGWPNYEQYF
>TRBV10-3|-
CAITKGRSGELFF
>TRBV3-1|TRBD2
CASSQVVAGGFEQYF
>TRBV12-3/TRBV12-4|-
CASSLRGYEQYF
>TRBV5-1|TRBD1
CASSSPTGGGETQYF
>TRBV12-3/TRBV12-4|TRBD1
CASSFGTGGYTF
>TRBV12-3/TRBV12-4|-
CASSPQGTLAKNIQYF
>TRBV4-1|-
CASSLPFGNSYEQYF
>TRBV5-5|TRBD2
CASSFSGLASVEQYF
>TRBV20-1|-
CSAVFETFVDIQYF
>TRBV12-3/TRBV12-4|TRBD1
CASSTRTGQGFNEQFF